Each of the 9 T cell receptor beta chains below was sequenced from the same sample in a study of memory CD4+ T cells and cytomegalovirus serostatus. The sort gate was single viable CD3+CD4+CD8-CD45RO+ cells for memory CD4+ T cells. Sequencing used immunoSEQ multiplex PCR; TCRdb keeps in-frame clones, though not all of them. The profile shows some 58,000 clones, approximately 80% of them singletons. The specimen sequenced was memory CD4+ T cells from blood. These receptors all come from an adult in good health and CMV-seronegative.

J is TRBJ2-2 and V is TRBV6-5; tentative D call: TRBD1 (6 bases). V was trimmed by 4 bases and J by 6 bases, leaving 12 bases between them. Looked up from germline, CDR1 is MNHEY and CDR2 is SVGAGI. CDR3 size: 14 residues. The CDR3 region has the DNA TGTGCCAGCAGTTTAACACAGGGTGCCGGGGAGCTGTTTTTT. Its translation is CASSLTQGAGELFF.

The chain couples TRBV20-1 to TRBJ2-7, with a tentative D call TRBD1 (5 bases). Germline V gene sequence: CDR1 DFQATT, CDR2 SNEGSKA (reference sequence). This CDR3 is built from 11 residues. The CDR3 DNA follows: TGCAGAGCTCAGCAGGGCTACGAGCAGTACTTC. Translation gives CRAQQGYEQYF.

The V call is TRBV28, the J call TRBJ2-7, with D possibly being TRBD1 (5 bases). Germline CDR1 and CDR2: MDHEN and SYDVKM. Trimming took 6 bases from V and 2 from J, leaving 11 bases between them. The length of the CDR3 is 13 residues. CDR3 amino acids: CASSPGPTYEQYF. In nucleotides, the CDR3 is TGTGCCAGCAGCCCAGGGCCAACCTACGAGCAGTACTTC.

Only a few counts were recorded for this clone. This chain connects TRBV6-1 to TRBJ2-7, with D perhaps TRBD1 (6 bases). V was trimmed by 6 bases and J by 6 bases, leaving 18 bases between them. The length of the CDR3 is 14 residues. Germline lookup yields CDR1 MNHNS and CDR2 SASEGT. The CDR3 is CASRPRGRLGEQYF. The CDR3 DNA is TGTGCCAGCAGACCCAGGGGAAGATTGGGCGAGCAGTACTTC.

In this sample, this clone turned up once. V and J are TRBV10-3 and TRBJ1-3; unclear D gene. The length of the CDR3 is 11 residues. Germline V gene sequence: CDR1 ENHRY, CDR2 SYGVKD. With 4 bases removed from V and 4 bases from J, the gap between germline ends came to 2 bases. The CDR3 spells CAISGGNTIYF. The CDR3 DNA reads TGTGCCATCAGTGGAGGAAACACCATATATTTT.

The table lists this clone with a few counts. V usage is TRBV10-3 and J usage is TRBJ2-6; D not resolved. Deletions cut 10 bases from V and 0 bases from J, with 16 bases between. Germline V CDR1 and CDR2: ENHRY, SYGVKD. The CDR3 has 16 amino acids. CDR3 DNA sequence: TGTGCCACCAAAGGTGGCACCGTCTCTGGGGCCAACGTCCTGACTTTC. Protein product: CATKGGTVSGANVLTF.

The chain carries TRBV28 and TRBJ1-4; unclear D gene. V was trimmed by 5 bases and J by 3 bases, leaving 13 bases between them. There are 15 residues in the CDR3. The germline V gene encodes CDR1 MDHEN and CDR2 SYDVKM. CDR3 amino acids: CASSTGWAANEKLFF. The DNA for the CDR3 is TGTGCCAGCAGTACGGGGTGGGCGGCTAATGAAAAACTGTTTTTT. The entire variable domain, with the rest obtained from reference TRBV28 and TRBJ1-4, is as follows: DVKVTQSSRYLVKRTGEKVFLECVQDMDHENMFWYRQDPGLGLRLIYFSYDVKMKEKGDIPEGYSVSREKKERFSLILESASTNQTSMYLCASSTGWAANEKLFFGSGTQLSVL.

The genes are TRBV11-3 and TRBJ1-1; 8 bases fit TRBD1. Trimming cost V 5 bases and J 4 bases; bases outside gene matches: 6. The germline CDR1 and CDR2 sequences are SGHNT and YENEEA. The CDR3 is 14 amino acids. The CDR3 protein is CASSPQGDGTEAFF. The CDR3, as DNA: TGTGCCAGCAGCCCACAGGGGGACGGCACTGAAGCTTTCTTT.

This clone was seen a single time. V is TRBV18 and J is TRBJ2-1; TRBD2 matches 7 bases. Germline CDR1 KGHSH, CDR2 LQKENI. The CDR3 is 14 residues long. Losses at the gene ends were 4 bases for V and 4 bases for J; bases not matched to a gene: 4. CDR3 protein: CASSQSSGYNEQFF. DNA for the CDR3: TGTGCCAGCTCACAATCTAGCGGTTACAATGAGCAGTTCTTC.